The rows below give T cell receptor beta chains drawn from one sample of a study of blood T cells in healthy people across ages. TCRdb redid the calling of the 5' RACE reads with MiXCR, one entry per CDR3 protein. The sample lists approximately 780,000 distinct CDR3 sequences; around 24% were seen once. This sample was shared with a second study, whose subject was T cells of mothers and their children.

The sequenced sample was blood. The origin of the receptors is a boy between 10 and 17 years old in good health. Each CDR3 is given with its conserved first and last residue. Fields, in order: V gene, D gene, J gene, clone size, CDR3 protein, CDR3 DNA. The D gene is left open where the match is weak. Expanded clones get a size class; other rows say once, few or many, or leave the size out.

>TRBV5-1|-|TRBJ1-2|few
CASSLFPTDYGYTF
TGCGCCAGCAGCTTGTTTCCCACGGACTATGGCTACACCTTC
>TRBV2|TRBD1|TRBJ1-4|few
CASSEASTGSNEKLFF
TGTGCCAGCAGTGAAGCCTCGACAGGGTCCAATGAAAAACTGTTTTTT
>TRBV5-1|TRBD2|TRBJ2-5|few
CASNLARLADQETQYF
TGCGCCAGCAACTTGGCCCGACTAGCGGACCAAGAGACCCAGTACTTC
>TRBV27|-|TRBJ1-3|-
CASSLYGDGTLSGNTIYF
TGTGCCAGCAGTTTATACGGGGACGGAACCCTCTCTGGAAACACCATATATTTT
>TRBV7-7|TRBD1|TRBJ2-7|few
CASSLGTGSGYEQYF
TGTGCTAGCAGCTTAGGGACAGGGTCGGGATACGAGCAGTACTTC
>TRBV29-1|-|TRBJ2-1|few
CSVVRDDSGNEQFF
TGCAGCGTTGTCCGGGACGACTCGGGCAATGAGCAGTTCTTC
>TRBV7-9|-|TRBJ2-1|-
CASSLAGQGNHEQFF
TGTGCCAGCAGCTTAGCCGGGCAGGGCAATCATGAGCAGTTCTTC
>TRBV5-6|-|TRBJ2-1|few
CASSPRVFNEQFF
TGCGCCAGCAGCCCCCGGGTTTTTAATGAGCAGTTCTTC
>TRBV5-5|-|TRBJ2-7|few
CASSSPPGEQYF
TGTGCCAGCAGCTCCCCGCCCGGCGAGCAGTACTTC
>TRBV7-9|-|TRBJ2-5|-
CASSYGVRTSIGPRETQYF
TGTGCCAGCAGCTATGGCGTTAGGACTTCGATAGGACCTCGAGAGACCCAGTACTTC
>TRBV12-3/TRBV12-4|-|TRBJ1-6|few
CASSYRYSPLHF
TGTGCCAGCAGCTACAGGTACTCACCCCTCCACTTT
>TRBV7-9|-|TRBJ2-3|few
CASSPVSGDTQYF
TGTGCCAGCAGCCCAGTGAGCGGCGATACGCAGTATTTT
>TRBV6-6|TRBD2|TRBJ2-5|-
CASSYLPSGGASKQYF
TGTGCCAGCAGTTACTTACCTAGCGGGGGGGCTAGTAAGCAGTACTTC
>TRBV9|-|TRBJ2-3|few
CASSPSRLLSTDTQYF
TGTGCCAGCAGCCCAAGTAGACTCCTAAGCACAGATACGCAGTATTTT
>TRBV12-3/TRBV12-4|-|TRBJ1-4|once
CASRAEKLFF
TGTGCCAGCAGGGCGGAAAAACTGTTTTTT
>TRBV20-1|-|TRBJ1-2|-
CSAPEVAGSNYGYTF
TGCAGTGCTCCCGAGGTGGCAGGTTCTAACTATGGCTACACCTTC
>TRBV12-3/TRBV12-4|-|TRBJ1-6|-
CASSPNLGVTSPLHF
TGTGCCAGCAGCCCTAATCTGGGGGTCACTTCACCCCTCCACTTT
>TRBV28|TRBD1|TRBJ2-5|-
CASDRGLETQYF
TGTGCCAGCGACAGGGGGCTGGAGACCCAGTACTTC
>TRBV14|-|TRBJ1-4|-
CASSLLGSEKLFF
TGTGCCAGCAGCCTACTGGGAAGTGAAAAACTGTTTTTT
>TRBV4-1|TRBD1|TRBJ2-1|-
CASSQEQGRNEQFF
TGCGCCAGCAGCCAAGAACAGGGGCGAAATGAGCAGTTCTTC
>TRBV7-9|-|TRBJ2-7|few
CASSSTDPSYEQYF
TGTGCCAGCAGCTCAACGGACCCCTCCTACGAGCAGTACTTC
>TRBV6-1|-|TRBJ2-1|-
CASLKWAGLGEQFF
TGTGCCAGCCTCAAATGGGCAGGACTGGGTGAGCAGTTCTTC
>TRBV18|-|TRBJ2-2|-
CASSPLRNTGELFF
TGTGCCAGCTCACCACTAAGAAACACCGGGGAGCTGTTTTTT